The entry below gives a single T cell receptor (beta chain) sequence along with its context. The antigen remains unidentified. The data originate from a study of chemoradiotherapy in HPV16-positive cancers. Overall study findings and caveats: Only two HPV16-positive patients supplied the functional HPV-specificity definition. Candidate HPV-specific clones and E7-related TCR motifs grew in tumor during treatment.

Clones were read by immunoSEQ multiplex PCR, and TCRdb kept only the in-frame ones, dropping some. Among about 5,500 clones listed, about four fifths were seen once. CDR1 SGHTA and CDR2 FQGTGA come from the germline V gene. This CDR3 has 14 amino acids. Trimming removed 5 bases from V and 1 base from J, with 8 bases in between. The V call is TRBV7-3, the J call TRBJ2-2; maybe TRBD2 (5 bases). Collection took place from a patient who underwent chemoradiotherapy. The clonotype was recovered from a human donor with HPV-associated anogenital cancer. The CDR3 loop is CASSGSGNTGELFF. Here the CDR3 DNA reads TGTGCCAGCAGCGGGAGCGGGAACACCGGGGAGCTGTTTTTT.